What follows are 7 T cell receptor beta chains derived from one specimen sequenced in a study of blood T cells in healthy people across ages. Sample-barcoded 5' priming and a J-beta primer mix drove a second PCR of roughly 7 to 11 cycles. One entry per CDR3 protein results from TCRdb running MiXCR on the 5' RACE reads. The table has 800,000 to 950,000 distinct CDR3 sequences, 25% to 35% seen once. The same sample was also studied in work on T cells of mothers and their children.

The sequenced sample consisted of blood. The receptors originated from a woman aged 40 to 49 in good health.

This chain uses TRBV5-1 with TRBJ2-3, with TRBD1 matching over 7 bases. The CDR3 loop spans 14 amino acids. Germline V gene lookup returns CDR1 SGHRS and CDR2 YFSETQ. V trimming: 4 bases; J trimming: 3 bases; junction bases outside the gene matches: 5. The CDR3 reads CASSEGARTDTQYF. Written as DNA, the CDR3 is TGCGCCAGCAGCGAGGGGGCGCGAACAGATACGCAGTATTTT.

A few counts support this clonotype. The chain carries TRBV7-2 and TRBJ1-5; possibly TRBD1 for D (5 bases). This CDR3 contains 18 residues. The ends were cut back, 2 bases at V and 3 bases at J, with 20 bases in the middle. Germline V gene sequence: CDR1 SGHTA, CDR2 FQGNSA. In DNA, the CDR3 is TGTGCCAGCAGCTTACTTTTTACGATGGGGCAGCTCAATCAGCCCCAGCATTTT. Translated, it gives CASSLLFTMGQLNQPQHF. Using reference TRBV7-2 and TRBJ1-5 for the parts outside the CDR3, the full variable domain is GAGVSQSPSNKVTEKGKDVELRCDPISGHTALYWYRQSLGQGLEFLIYFQGNSAPDKSGLPSDRFSAERTGGSVSTLTIQRTQQEDSAVYLCASSLLFTMGQLNQPQHFGDGTRLSIL.

This chain uses TRBV28 with TRBJ1-4, with 9 bases matching TRBD1. V dropped 6 bases and J dropped 5; count of bases not matched to a gene: 7. In germline, CDR1 is MDHEN, CDR2 SYDVKM. The CDR3 runs 15 residues. DNA of the CDR3: TGTGCCAGCAGGTCCTCCGGGACAGGGAATGAAAAACTGTTTTTT. Translation: CASRSSGTGNEKLFF.

This clonotype was seen many times. The chain carries TRBV20-1 and TRBJ2-7; D may be TRBD1 (5 bases). The CDR3 runs to 14 residues. Germline CDR1 DFQATT, CDR2 SNEGSKA (reference sequence). V lost 3 bases to trimming and J lost 0 bases, with 12 bases between them. This CDR3 is CSASNRQSSYEQYF. The CDR3 DNA reads TGCAGTGCTAGTAACAGACAGAGCTCCTACGAGCAGTACTTC.

This clonotype was observed a handful of times. This rearrangement joins TRBV7-2 to TRBJ1-1; D is perhaps TRBD1 (6 bases). Germline CDR1 is SGHTA and CDR2 is FQGNSA. The CDR3 spans 15 residues. Between the trimmed V and J ends, which lost 0 bases and 4 bases, there was a span of 12 bases. CDR3 sequence: CASSLATGLRTEAFF. In DNA form, the CDR3 reads TGTGCCAGCAGCTTAGCGACAGGCCTTCGCACTGAAGCTTTCTTT.

This clonotype was counted between two and nine times. The chain couples TRBV29-1 to TRBJ2-7; tentatively, D is TRBD1 or TRBD2 (5 bases each). With 6 bases removed from V and 2 bases from J, the gap between germline ends came to 20 bases. The germline V gene encodes CDR1 SQVTM and CDR2 ANQGSEA. CDR3 length: 15 amino acids. CDR3 protein: CSVRGEGPLTYEQYF. CDR3 coding DNA: TGCAGCGTGAGGGGAGAGGGCCCTCTAACCTACGAGCAGTACTTC.

Note on this clonotype: A read error may account for a junction end that differs from germline. J is TRBJ1-1 and V is TRBV18, with D tentatively TRBD1 (6 bases). The CDR3 covers 14 residues. Germline assignment: CDR1 KGHSH and CDR2 LQKENI. CDR3 bases: TGTACCAGCTCACCTAGGGGGGTTGCATCTGAAGCTTTCTTT. As protein: CTSSPRGVASEAFF.